Listed here are 7 T cell receptor beta chains from one sample, sequenced in a study of blood T cells in healthy people across ages. Through a sample-barcoded 5' primer and a J-beta primer mix, a second PCR was run for about 6 to 12 cycles. TCRdb independently ran MiXCR on the 5' RACE reads; one entry per CDR3 protein. The data contain over 1,300,000 distinct CDR3 sequences, 59% of them seen just once; the ten biggest clones take up 6.5% to 8%. The sequenced sample was blood. Every receptor here comes from a young man in good health.

The gene calls are TRBV5-4 and TRBJ2-1, with D unresolved. Germline assignment: CDR1 SGHNT and CDR2 YYREEE (reference sequence). This CDR3 comprises 14 residues. With 1 base removed from V and 5 bases from J, the gap between germline ends came to 10 bases. The CDR3 here is CASSLLSEDNEQFF. Written as DNA, the CDR3 is TGTGCCAGCAGCTTGCTTTCAGAAGACAATGAGCAGTTCTTC. Together with reference TRBV5-4 and TRBJ2-1, the CDR3 gives the full variable domain: ETGVTQSPTHLIKTRGQQVTLRCSSQSGHNTVSWYQQALGQGPQFIFQYYREEENGRGNFPPRFSGLQFPNYSSELNVNALELDDSALYLCASSLLSEDNEQFFGPGTRLTVL.

This chain joins TRBV19 and TRBJ1-4; D gene ambiguous. Germline assignment: CDR1 LNHDA and CDR2 SQIVND (reference sequence). The ends were cut back, 3 bases at V and 8 bases at J, with 16 bases in the middle. The CDR3 is 15 residues long. The CDR3: CASSMTAPVREKLFF. Written as DNA, the CDR3 is TGTGCCAGTAGTATGACGGCGCCTGTCAGAGAAAAACTGTTTTTT.

The chain links TRBV6-6 to TRBJ1-6; D possibly corresponds to TRBD1 (6 bases). With 6 bases removed from V and 7 bases from J, the gap between germline ends came to 13 bases. The CDR3 has 14 residues. In germline, CDR1 is MNHNY, CDR2 SVGAGI (reference sequence). CDR3 region: CASSQQGKNSPLHF. The DNA for the CDR3 is TGTGCCAGCAGCCAACAGGGCAAGAATTCACCCCTCCACTTT.

V gene TRBV12-3 or TRBV12-4 combines with J gene TRBJ2-7, with 10 bases that match TRBD2. The CDR3 totals 14 residues. The trim removed 4 bases at V and 7 bases at J, leaving 7 bases unmatched. Here the CDR3 DNA reads TGTGCCAGCAGTTATGGGACTAGCGTAAATGAGCAGTACTTC. Protein sequence: CASSYGTSVNEQYF.

The chain employs TRBV5-1 and TRBJ1-2, with D perhaps TRBD1 (5 bases). Looked up from germline, CDR1 is SGHRS and CDR2 is YFSETQ. CDR3 length equals 14 residues. V was trimmed by 4 bases and J by 8 bases, leaving 18 bases between them. The CDR3 loop is CASSPEVQGRGYTF. DNA of the CDR3: TGCGCCAGCAGCCCGGAGGTGCAGGGTCGCGGCTACACCTTC.

V is TRBV6-5 and J is TRBJ2-7; 8 bases are a match to TRBD1. CDR1 and CDR2 (germline): MNHEY, SVGAGI. This CDR3 is built from 14 residues. V gave up 5 bases and J gave up 4 bases; unmatched junction bases: 7. CDR3: CASSPDREIYEQYF. The CDR3 DNA sequence: TGTGCCAGCAGTCCGGACAGGGAAATATACGAGCAGTACTTC.

The chain joins TRBV2 to TRBJ2-1, with 7 nucleotides matching TRBD1. The junction had 3 bases not matched to a gene; V was cut back by 1 base and J by 0 bases. Germline loops: CDR1 SNHLY, CDR2 FYNNEI. The length of the CDR3 is 16 residues. Here the CDR3 DNA reads TGTGCCAGCAGTGAAGAGGGGGCCGCCTCCTACAATGAGCAGTTCTTC. Translated, it gives CASSEEGAASYNEQFF.